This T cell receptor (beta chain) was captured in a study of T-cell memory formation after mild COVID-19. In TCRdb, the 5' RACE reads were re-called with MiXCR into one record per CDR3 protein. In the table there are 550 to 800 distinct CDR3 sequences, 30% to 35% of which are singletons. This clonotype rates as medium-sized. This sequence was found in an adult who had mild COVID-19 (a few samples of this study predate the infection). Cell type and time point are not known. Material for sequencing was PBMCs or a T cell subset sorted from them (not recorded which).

CDR3 bases: TGCGCCAGCAGCTTTTCGGGGGCCTCCTACGAGCAGTACTTC. This gives the protein CASSFSGASYEQYF. The genes are TRBV5-1 and TRBJ2-7; D assignment may be TRBD1 or TRBD2 (6 bases each). V dropped 2 bases and J dropped 0 bases, with 9 bases sitting between them. The CDR3 totals 14 residues. Germline-derived CDR1 and CDR2 are SGHRS and YFSETQ.